This TCR beta chain stems from a study of T-cell reconstitution after alpha-beta-depleted transplantation in children (dated by TCRdb to the mid-2010s). Study-level background: Using TCR repertoire profiling, the study quantitatively followed how T-cell immune reconstitution unfolded in children after TCRalphabeta/CD19-depleted allogeneic hematopoietic cell transplantation.

The treatment or condition tag for this specimen amounts to: allogeneic hematopoietic cell transplantation with graft depleted of TCRalphabeta T cells and CD19 B cells. The children who served as transplant recipients had been given grafts of TCRalphabeta/CD19-depleted allogeneic hematopoietic cells. CDR1 and CDR2 are drawn from the germline V gene: MNHNS, SASEGT. The CDR3 runs 17 amino acids, cysteine and phenylalanine included. Left in the record is the CDR3 DNA by itself, 51 bases read in frame from the first base. Library preparation was by PCR. The data were produced on an Illumina HiSeq 2500. TCR library preparation used molecular barcoding, with unique molecular identifiers applied to normalize quantification of the TCRbeta repertoire. The public reads were quality trimmed at Q25 with fastp and then assembled into clones with MiXCR by TCRdb, keeping productive beta chains. Identical CDR3 proteins give one entry, which carries the most common genes and DNA. The sample table lists 900,000 or so distinct CDR3 sequences, 16% of them with a count of one. The top ten hold 5% of the sample.

In the case of this clonotype: Its antigen is unknown. This may stem from a read error, because a much larger clone lies one nucleotide away.

Points the paper makes about the study in general: About two months after transplant, the apparently early recovery of alphabetaT-cell counts reportedly depended on just several hundred clones that had expanded rapidly and came from non-depleted graft cells. In some patients, high TCRbeta diversity at day 60 was attributed to recipient T cells and intrathymic progenitors that had survived conditioning. Hyperexpanded clone frequencies declined over subsequent months; after one year, T-cell counts and TCRbeta diversity were mostly attributed to newly produced T cells.

The sequence was obtained from a male patient between 10 and 17 years old who had a stem cell transplant for acute lymphoblastic leukemia, so the T cells may come from the graft donor. The starting material was PBMCs, mostly from graft donor cells, obtained 360 days after TCRalphabeta/CD19-depleted stem cell transplant. Rearrangement joined TRBV6-1 to TRBJ2-1; TRBD2 is a possible D gene, resting on 5 matching bases. The bases read TGTGCCAGCAGAACTTCCCCAAGGGTCAGTTTCGGGAATGAGGAGTTCTTC. This sequence encodes CASRTSPRVSFGNEEFF.